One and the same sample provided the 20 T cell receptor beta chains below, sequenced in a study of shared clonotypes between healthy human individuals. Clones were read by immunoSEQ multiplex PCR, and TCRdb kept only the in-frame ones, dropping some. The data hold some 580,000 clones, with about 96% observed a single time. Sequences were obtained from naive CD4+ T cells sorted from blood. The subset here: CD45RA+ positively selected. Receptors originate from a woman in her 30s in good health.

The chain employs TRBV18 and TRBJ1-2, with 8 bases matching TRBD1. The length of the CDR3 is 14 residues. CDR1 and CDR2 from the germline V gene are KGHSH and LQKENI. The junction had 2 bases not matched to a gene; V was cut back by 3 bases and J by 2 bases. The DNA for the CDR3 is TGTGCCAGCTCACCGGACAGGGCAAACTATGGCTACACCTTC. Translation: CASSPDRANYGYTF.

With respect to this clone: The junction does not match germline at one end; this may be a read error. CDR3: CASSPISNEQYF. CDR3 sequence (DNA): TGTGCCAGCTCACCAATCTCCAACGAGCAGTACTTC. This chain connects TRBV18 to TRBJ2-7; no definite D call. The CDR3 has 12 amino acids. In germline, CDR1 is KGHSH, CDR2 LQKENI. The full variable domain, with the rest looked up from reference TRBV18 and TRBJ2-7, is NAGVMQNPRHLVRRRGQEARLRCSPMKGHSHVYWYRQLPEEGLKFMVYLQKENIIDESGMPKERFSAEFPKEGPSILRIQQVVRGDSAAYFCASSPISNEQYFGPGTRLTVT.

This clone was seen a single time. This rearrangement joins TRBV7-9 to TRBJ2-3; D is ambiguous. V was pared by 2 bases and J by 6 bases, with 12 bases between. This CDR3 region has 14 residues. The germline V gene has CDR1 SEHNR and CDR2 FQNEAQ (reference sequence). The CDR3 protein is CASSLMVGSDTQYF. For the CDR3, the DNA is TGTGCCAGCAGCTTAATGGTCGGGTCGGATACGCAGTATTTT.

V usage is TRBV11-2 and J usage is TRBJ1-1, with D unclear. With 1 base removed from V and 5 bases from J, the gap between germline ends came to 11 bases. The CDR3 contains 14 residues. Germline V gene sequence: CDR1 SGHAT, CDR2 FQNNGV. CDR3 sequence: CASSLVSASTEAFF. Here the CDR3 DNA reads TGTGCCAGCAGCTTAGTATCCGCGAGTACTGAAGCTTTCTTT.

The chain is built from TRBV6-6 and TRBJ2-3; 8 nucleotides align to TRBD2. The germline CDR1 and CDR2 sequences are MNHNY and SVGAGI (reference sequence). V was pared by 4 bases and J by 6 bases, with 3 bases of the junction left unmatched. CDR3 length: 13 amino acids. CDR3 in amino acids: CASSSGGPDTQYF. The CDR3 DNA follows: TGTGCCAGCAGTTCGGGAGGGCCGGATACGCAGTATTTT.

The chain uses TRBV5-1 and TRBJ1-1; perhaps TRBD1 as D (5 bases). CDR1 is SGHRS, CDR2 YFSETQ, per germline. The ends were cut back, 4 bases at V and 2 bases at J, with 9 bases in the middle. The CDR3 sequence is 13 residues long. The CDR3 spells CASSPQVNTEAFF. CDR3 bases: TGCGCCAGCAGCCCACAGGTTAACACTGAAGCTTTCTTT.

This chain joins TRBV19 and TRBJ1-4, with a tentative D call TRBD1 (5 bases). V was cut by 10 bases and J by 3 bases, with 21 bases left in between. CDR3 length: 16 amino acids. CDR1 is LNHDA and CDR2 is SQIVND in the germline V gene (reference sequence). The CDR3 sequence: CAIEVYDGAANEKLFF. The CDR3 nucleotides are TGTGCCATTGAAGTATACGACGGGGCGGCTAATGAAAAACTGTTTTTT.

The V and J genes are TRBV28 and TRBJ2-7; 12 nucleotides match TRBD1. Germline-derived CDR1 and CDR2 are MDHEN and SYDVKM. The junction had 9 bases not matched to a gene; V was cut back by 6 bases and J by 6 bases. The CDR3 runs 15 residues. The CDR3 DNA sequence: TGTGCCAGCAGGAGTACCGGGACAGGGGGCCGCGAGCAGTACTTC. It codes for CASRSTGTGGREQYF. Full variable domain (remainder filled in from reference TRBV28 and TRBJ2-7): DVKVTQSSRYLVKRTGEKVFLECVQDMDHENMFWYRQDPGLGLRLIYFSYDVKMKEKGDIPEGYSVSREKKERFSLILESASTNQTSMYLCASRSTGTGGREQYFGPGTRLTVT.

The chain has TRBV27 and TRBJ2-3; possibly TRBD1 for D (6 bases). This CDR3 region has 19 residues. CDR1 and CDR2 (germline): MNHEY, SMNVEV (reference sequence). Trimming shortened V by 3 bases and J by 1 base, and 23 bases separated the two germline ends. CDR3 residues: CASSFNLPQGLERTDTQYF. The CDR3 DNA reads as TGTGCCAGCAGTTTCAACCTCCCCCAGGGGCTGGAGCGCACAGATACGCAGTATTTT.

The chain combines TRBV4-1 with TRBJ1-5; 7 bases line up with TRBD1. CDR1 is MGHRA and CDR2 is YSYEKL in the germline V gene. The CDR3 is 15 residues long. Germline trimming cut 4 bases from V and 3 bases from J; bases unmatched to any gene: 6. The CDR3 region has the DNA TGCGCCAGCAGCCTAAACAGGGGAATCAATCAGCCCCAGCATTTT. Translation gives CASSLNRGINQPQHF.

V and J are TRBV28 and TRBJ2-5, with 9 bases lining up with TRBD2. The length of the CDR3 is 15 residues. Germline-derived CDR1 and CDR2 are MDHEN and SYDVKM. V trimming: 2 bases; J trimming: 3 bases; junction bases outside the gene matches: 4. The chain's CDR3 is CASSLGREGEETQYF. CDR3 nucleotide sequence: TGTGCCAGCAGTTTAGGGCGGGAGGGGGAAGAGACCCAGTACTTC.

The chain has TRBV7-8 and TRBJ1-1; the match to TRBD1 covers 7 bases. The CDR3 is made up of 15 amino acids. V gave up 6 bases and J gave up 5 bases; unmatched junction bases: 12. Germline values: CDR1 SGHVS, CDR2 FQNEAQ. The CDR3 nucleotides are TGTGCCAGCAGACCAACGACAGGGATGGGGACTGAAGCTTTCTTT. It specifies CASRPTTGMGTEAFF. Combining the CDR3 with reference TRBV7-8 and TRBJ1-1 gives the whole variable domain GAGVSQSPRYKVAKRGQDVALRCDPISGHVSLFWYQQALGQGPEFLTYFQNEAQLDKSGLPSDRFFAERPEGSVSTLKIQRTQQEDSAVYLCASRPTTGMGTEAFFGQGTRLTVV.

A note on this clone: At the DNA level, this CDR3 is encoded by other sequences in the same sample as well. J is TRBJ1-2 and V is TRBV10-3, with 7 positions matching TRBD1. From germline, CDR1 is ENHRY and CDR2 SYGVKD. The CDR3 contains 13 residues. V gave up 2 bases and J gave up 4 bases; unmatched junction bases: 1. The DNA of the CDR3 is TGTGCCATCAGTGAGGGGGACAGCTATGGCTACACCTTC. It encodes CAISEGDSYGYTF.

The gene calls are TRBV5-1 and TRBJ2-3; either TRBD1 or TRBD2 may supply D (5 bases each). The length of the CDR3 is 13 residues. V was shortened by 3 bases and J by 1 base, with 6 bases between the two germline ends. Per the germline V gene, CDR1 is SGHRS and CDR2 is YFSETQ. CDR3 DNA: TGCGCCAGCAGCTGGGACCGCACAGATACGCAGTATTTT. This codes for CASSWDRTDTQYF. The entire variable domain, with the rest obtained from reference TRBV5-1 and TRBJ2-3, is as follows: KAGVTQTPRYLIKTRGQQVTLSCSPISGHRSVSWYQQTPGQGLQFLFEYFSETQRNKGNFPGRFSGRQFSNSRSEMNVSTLELGDSALYLCASSWDRTDTQYFGPGTRLTVL.

The CDR3 loop reads CASSPTERPGNTIYF. Written as DNA, the CDR3 is TGCGCCAGCAGCCCGACAGAAAGACCTGGAAACACCATATATTTT. This chain connects TRBV5-1 to TRBJ1-3, with D possibly matching TRBD1 (5 bases). The germline V and J ends were trimmed by 4 bases and 2 bases, with 13 bases remaining between them. The CDR3 is 15 residues long. The germline V gene has CDR1 SGHRS and CDR2 YFSETQ.

This CDR3 is CASSTGTGVSGANVLTF. For the CDR3, the DNA is TGTGCCAGTAGCACCGGGACAGGGGTTTCAGGGGCCAACGTCCTGACTTTC. The V call is TRBV19, the J call TRBJ2-6; 10 positions agree with TRBD1. This CDR3 contains 17 residues. Per germline, CDR1 LNHDA and CDR2 SQIVND (reference sequence). With V trimmed by 6 bases and J by 4 bases, 9 bases remained unmatched.

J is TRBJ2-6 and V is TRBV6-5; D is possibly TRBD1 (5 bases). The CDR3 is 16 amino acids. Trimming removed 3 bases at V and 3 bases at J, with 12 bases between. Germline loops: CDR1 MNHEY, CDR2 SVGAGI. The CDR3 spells CASSYEAGYGANVLTF. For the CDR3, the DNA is TGTGCCAGCAGTTATGAAGCAGGGTATGGGGCCAACGTCCTGACTTTC.

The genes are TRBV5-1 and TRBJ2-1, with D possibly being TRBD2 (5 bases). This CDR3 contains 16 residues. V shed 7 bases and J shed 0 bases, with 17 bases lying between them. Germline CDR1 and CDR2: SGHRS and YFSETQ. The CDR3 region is CASAPLKAGSYNEQFF. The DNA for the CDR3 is TGCGCCAGCGCTCCCTTAAAGGCGGGCTCCTACAATGAGCAGTTCTTC. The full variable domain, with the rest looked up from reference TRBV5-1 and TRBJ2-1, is KAGVTQTPRYLIKTRGQQVTLSCSPISGHRSVSWYQQTPGQGLQFLFEYFSETQRNKGNFPGRFSGRQFSNSRSEMNVSTLELGDSALYLCASAPLKAGSYNEQFFGPGTRLTVL.

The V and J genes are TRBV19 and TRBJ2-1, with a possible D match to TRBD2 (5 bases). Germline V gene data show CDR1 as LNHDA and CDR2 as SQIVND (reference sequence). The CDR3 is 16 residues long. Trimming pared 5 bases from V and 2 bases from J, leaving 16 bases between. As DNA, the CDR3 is TGTGCCAGTAGTGTGTTTGTAGCGTCCCCCTACAATGAGCAGTTCTTC. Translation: CASSVFVASPYNEQFF. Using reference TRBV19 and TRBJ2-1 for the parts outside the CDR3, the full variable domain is DGGITQSPKYLFRKEGQNVTLSCEQNLNHDAMYWYRQDPGQGLRLIYYSQIVNDFQKGDIAEGYSVSREKKESFPLTVTSAQKNPTAFYLCASSVFVASPYNEQFFGPGTRLTVL.

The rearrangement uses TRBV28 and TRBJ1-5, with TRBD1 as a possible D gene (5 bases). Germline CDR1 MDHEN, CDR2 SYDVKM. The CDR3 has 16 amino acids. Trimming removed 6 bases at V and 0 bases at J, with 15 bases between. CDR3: CASSGGRFLSNQPQHF. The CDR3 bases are TGTGCCAGCAGCGGGGGAAGATTCCTTAGCAATCAGCCCCAGCATTTT. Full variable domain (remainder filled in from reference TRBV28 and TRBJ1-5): DVKVTQSSRYLVKRTGEKVFLECVQDMDHENMFWYRQDPGLGLRLIYFSYDVKMKEKGDIPEGYSVSREKKERFSLILESASTNQTSMYLCASSGGRFLSNQPQHFGDGTRLSIL.